This is a list of T cell receptor beta chains from one sample in a study of T cells in Graves' hyperthyroidism and ophthalmopathy. TCRdb ran MiXCR on the multiplex PCR reads and lists one entry per CDR3 protein. Found here are about 300,000 distinct CDR3 sequences, less than 20% of them singletons; the top ten hold about 35%. The material sequenced was blood. These TCRs come from a man aged 45-65 years with Graves' ophthalmopathy. The CDR3 runs from the conserved cysteine through the conserved F or W. A D gene is named only where the DNA matches it firmly. For some rows the clone size is stated as once, few or many, or as a class when expanded; others skip it.

TRBV20-1	TRBJ2-3	few	-	CSASDPRVSTDTQYF	TGCAGTGCTAGCGACCCCCGGGTCAGCACAGATACGCAGTATTTT
TRBV30	TRBJ2-1	many	-	CAWRSGIGLFNEQFF	TGTGCCTGGAGATCGGGGATCGGGCTTTTTAATGAGCAGTTCTTC
TRBV20-1	TRBJ2-7	-	-	CSVAPPGLAPYEQYF	TGCAGTGTTGCCCCGCCGGGCTTAGCCCCCTACGAGCAGTACTTC
TRBV6-1	TRBJ1-3	few	-	CASSLGFWQPSSGNTIYF	TGTGCCAGCAGTTTAGGTTTCTGGCAGCCGAGCTCTGGAAACACCATATATTTT
TRBV10-3	TRBJ1-5	few	-	CAISEGGGGGQPQHF	TGTGCCATCAGTGAGGGAGGGGGGGGAGGTCAGCCCCAGCATTTT
TRBV28	TRBJ1-3	-	-	CASSHRAPDGHGNTIYF	TGTGCCAGCAGTCACAGGGCCCCGGACGGCCATGGAAACACCATATATTTT
TRBV28	TRBJ2-1	-	-	CASSLASGNEQFF	TGTGCCAGCAGTTTGGCGTCGGGGAATGAGCAGTTCTTC
TRBV5-5	TRBJ2-5	-	-	CASSFGFGLETQYF	TGTGCCAGCAGCTTCGGGTTCGGCTTAGAGACCCAGTACTTC
TRBV20-1	TRBJ2-2	few	-	CSAGRGTGELFF	TGCAGTGCGGGTCGGGGGACCGGGGAGCTGTTTTTT
TRBV20-1	TRBJ1-1	many	TRBD1	CSAHTGGWGTEAFF	TGCAGTGCTCATACAGGGGGTTGGGGCACTGAAGCTTTCTTT
TRBV28	TRBJ2-1	many	-	CASSFQLAEQFF	TGTGCCAGCAGTTTTCAACTAGCAGAGCAGTTCTTC
TRBV20-1	TRBJ2-3	-	TRBD2	CSADEGGREYTDTQYF	TGCAGTGCTGATGAAGGCGGGAGGGAATACACAGATACGCAGTATTTT
TRBV20-1	TRBJ2-4	-	-	CSAERARGIQYF	TGCAGTGCCGAAAGGGCGAGGGGCATTCAGTACTTC
TRBV20-1	TRBJ2-7	-	TRBD2	CSASGSSGRSSYEQYF	TGCAGTGCTAGTGGGTCTAGCGGGAGGAGCTCCTACGAGCAGTACTTC
TRBV5-1	TRBJ2-7	many	-	CASSSGAVEQYF	TGCGCCAGCAGCTCCGGGGCAGTTGAGCAGTACTTC
TRBV11-2	TRBJ2-3	many	TRBD1	CASSRQGIYGTDTQYF	TGTGCCAGCAGCCGACAGGGGATTTACGGCACAGATACGCAGTATTTT
TRBV9	TRBJ1-4	-	-	CASSPLVGGNEKLFF	TGTGCCAGCAGCCCATTAGTGGGGGGTAATGAAAAACTGTTTTTT
TRBV29-1	TRBJ2-3	-	-	CSVEGVGVATDTQYF	TGCAGCGTTGAGGGGGTGGGGGTAGCGACAGATACGCAGTATTTT
TRBV5-1	TRBJ2-1	-	TRBD2	CASSLWRERTYNEQFF	TGCGCCAGCAGCTTATGGCGGGAGAGGACCTACAATGAGCAGTTCTTC
TRBV24-1	TRBJ2-3	many	-	CATAGNSGHTDTQYF	TGTGCCACCGCCGGGAACTCGGGGCACACAGATACGCAGTATTTT
TRBV7-3	TRBJ2-7	-	TRBD1	CASSLHRGPRDEQYF	TGTGCCAGCAGCCTTCACAGGGGCCCTAGGGACGAGCAGTACTTC
TRBV27	TRBJ1-1	-	TRBD1	CASSLSGQVIGTEAFF	TGTGCCAGCAGTTTATCTGGACAGGTGATTGGGACTGAAGCTTTCTTT
TRBV19	TRBJ1-1	few	-	CASSILDGGTEAFF	TGTGCCAGTAGTATTCTGGACGGGGGGACTGAAGCTTTCTTT
TRBV13	TRBJ2-1	-	TRBD1	CASSLDVTGANEQFF	TGTGCCAGCAGCTTAGATGTGACAGGGGCAAATGAGCAGTTCTTC
TRBV24-1	TRBJ2-7	-	-	CATSDLRFRECLGQYF	TGTGCCACCAGTGATTTGAGGTTCAGGGAGTGTCTTGGGCAGTACTTC
TRBV15	TRBJ2-1	few	TRBD2	CATSREAGGRSSYNEQFF	TGTGCCACCAGCAGAGAGGCGGGAGGGCGGAGCTCCTACAATGAGCAGTTCTTC
TRBV11-3	TRBJ2-1	many	-	CASSSARGPGANEQFF	TGTGCCAGCAGCTCCGCCCGGGGACCCGGAGCTAATGAGCAGTTCTTC
TRBV25-1	TRBJ2-7	few	TRBD2	CASTHLAGAAYEQYF	TGTGCCAGCACCCACTTAGCGGGGGCAGCCTACGAGCAGTACTTC